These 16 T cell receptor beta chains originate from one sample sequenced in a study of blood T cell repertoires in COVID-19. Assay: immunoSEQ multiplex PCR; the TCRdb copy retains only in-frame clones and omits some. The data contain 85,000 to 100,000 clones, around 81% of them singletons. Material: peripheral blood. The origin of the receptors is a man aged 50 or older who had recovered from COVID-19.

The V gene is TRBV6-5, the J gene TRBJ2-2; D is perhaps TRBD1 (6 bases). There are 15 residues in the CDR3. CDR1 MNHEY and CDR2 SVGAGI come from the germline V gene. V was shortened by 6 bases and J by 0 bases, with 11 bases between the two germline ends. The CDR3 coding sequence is TGTGCCAGCAGCCACAGGGATACGAACACCGGGGAGCTGTTTTTT. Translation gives CASSHRDTNTGELFF.

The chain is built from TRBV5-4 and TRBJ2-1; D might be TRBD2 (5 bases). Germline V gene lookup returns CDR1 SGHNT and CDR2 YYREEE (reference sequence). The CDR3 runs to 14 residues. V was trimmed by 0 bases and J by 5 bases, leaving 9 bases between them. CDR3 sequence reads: CASSLDVRDNEQFF. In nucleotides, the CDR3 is TGTGCCAGCAGCTTGGATGTGCGGGACAATGAGCAGTTCTTC.

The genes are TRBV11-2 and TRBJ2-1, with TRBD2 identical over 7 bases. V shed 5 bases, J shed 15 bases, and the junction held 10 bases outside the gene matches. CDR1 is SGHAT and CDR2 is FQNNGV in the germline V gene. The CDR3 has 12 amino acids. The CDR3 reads CASSQGLEDPFF. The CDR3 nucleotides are TGTGCCAGCAGCCAAGGACTAGAGGATCCGTTCTTC.

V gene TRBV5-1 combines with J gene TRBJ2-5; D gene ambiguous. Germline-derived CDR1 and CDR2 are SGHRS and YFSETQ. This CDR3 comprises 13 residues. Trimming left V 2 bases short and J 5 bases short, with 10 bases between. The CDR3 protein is CASSFSSGETQYF. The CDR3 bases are TGCGCCAGCAGCTTCTCATCAGGCGAGACCCAGTACTTC.

The CDR3: CASSETSGRAETQYF. CDR3 coding DNA: TGTGCCAGCAGTGAGACTAGCGGGAGGGCGGAGACCCAGTACTTC. The chain employs TRBV2 and TRBJ2-5, with TRBD2 matching over 14 bases. J gave up 5 bases and V 3 bases, and 2 bases lay outside the gene matches. Germline V lookup: CDR1 SNHLY, CDR2 FYNNEI. The CDR3 is 15 residues long.

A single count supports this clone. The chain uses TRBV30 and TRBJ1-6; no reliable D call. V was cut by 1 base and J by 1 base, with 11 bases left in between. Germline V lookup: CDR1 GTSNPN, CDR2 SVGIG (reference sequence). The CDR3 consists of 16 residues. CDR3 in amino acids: CAWSGQAGSYNSPLHF. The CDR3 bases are TGTGCCTGGAGTGGGCAAGCGGGGTCCTATAATTCACCCCTCCACTTT. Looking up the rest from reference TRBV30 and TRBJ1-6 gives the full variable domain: SQTIHQWPATLVQPVGSPLSLECTVEGTSNPNLYWYRQAAGRGLQLLFYSVGIGQISSEVPQNLSASRPQDRQFILSSKKLLLSDSGFYLCAWSGQAGSYNSPLHFGNGTRLTVT.

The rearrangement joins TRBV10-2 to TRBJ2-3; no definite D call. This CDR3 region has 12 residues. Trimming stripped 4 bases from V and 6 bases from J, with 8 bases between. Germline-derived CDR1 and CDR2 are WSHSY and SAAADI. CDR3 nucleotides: TGCGCCAGCAGTGCATTCAGGGATACGCAGTATTTT. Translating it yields CASSAFRDTQYF.

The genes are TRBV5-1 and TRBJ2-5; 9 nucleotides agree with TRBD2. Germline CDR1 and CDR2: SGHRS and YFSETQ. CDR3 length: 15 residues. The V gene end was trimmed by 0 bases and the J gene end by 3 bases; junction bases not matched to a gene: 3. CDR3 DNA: TGCGCCAGCAGCTTGGGACTAGCGGATAAAGAGACCCAGTACTTC. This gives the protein CASSLGLADKETQYF.

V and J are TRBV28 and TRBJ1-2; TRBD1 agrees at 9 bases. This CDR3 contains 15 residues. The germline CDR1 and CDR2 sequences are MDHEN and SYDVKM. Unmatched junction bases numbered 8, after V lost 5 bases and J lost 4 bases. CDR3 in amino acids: CASSPGTGTVYGYTF. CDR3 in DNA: TGTGCCAGCAGTCCCGGGACAGGGACCGTCTATGGCTACACCTTC.

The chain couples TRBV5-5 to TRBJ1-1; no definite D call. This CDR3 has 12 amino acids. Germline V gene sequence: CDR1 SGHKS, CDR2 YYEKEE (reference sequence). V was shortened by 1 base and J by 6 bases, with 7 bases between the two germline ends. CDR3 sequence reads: CASSLSYPEAFF. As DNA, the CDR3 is TGTGCCAGCAGCTTGTCTTATCCTGAAGCTTTCTTT.

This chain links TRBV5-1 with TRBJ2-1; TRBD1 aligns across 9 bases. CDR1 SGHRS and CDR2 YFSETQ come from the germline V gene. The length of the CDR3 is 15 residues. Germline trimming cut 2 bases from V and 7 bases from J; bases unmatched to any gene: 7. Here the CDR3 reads CASSLRTGELNEQFF. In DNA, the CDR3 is TGCGCCAGCAGCTTACGGACAGGGGAGTTGAATGAGCAGTTCTTC.

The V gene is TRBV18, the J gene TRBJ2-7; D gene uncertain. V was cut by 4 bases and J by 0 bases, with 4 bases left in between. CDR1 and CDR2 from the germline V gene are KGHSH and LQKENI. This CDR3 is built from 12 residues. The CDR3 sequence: CASSQSSYEQYF. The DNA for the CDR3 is TGTGCCAGCTCACAGAGCTCCTACGAGCAGTACTTC.

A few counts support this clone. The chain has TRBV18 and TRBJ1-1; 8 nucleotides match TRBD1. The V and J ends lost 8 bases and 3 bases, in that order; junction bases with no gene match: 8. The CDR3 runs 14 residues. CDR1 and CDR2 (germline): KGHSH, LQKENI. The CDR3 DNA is TGTGCCAGCGCCCGACAGGGGCGGGACACTGAAGCTTTCTTT. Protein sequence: CASARQGRDTEAFF.

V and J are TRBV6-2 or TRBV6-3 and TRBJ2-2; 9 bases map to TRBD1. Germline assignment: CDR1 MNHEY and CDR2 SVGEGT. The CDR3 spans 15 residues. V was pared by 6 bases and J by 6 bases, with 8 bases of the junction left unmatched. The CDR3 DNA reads TGTGCCAGCAGCCCCGGACAGGGGATATCCGGGGAGCTGTTTTTT. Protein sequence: CASSPGQGISGELFF.

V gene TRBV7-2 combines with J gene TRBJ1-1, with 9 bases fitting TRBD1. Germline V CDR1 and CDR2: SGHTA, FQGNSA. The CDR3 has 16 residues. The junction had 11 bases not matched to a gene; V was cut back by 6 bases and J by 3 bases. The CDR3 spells CASRPKPGQGYTEAFF. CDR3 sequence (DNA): TGTGCCAGCAGGCCAAAACCGGGACAGGGTTACACTGAAGCTTTCTTT.

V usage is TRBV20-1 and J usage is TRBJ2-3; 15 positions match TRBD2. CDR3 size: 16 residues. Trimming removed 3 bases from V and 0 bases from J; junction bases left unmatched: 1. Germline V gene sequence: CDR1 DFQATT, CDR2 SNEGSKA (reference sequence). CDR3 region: CSASGTSGGSTDTQYF. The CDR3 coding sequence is TGCAGTGCTAGTGGGACTAGCGGGGGGAGCACAGATACGCAGTATTTT.